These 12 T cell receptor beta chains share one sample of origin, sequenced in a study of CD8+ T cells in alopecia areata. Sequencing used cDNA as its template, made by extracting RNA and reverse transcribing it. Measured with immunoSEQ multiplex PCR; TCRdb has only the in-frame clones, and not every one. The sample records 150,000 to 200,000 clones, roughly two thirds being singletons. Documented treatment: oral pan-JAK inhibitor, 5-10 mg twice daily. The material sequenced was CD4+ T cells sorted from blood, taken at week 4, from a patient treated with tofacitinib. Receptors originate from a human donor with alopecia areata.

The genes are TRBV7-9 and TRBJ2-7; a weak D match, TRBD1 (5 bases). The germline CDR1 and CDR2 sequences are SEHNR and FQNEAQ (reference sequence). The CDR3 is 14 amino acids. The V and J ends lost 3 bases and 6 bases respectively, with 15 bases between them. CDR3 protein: CASSFDTGQGEQYF. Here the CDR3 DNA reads TGTGCCAGCAGCTTTGACACGGGTCAGGGCGAGCAGTACTTC.

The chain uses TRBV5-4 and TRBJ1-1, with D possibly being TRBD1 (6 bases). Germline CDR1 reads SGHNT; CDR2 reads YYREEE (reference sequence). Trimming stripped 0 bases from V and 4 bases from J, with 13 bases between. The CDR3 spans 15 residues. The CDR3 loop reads CASSLDRARVTEAFF. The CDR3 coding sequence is TGTGCCAGCAGCTTGGACAGGGCGCGGGTCACTGAAGCTTTCTTT.

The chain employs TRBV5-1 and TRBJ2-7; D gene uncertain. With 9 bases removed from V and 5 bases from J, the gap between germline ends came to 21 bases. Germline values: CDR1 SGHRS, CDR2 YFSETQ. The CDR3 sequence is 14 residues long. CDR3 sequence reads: CATRGGSGSHEQYF. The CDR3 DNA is TGCGCCACCAGAGGTGGCTCTGGTTCCCACGAGCAGTACTTC.

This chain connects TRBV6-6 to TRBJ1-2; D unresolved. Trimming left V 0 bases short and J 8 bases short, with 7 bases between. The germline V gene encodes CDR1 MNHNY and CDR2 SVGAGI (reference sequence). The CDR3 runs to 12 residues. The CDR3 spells CASSYSEGGYTF. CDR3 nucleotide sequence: TGTGCCAGCAGTTACTCTGAAGGCGGCTACACCTTC.

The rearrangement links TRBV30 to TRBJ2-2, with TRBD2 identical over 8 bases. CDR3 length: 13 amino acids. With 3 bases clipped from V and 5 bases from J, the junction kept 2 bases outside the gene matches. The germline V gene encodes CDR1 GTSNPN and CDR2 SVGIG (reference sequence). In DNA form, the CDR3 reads TGTGCCTGGAGCCCGGGGGGGACCGGGGAGCTGTTTTTT. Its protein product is CAWSPGGTGELFF.

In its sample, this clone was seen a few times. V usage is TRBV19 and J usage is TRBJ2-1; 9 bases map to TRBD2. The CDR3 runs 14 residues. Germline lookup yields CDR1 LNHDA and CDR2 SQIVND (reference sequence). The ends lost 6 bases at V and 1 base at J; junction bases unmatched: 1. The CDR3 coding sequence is TGTGCCAGTAGAAGCGGGAGGTCCTACAATGAGCAGTTCTTC. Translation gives CASRSGRSYNEQFF.

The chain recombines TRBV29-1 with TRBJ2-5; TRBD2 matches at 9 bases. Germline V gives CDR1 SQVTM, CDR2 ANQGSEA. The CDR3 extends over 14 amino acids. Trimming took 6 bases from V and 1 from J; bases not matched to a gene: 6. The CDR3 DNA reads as TGCAGCGTCGACGCGGGGGGGCGCCAAGAGACCCAGTACTTC. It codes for CSVDAGGRQETQYF. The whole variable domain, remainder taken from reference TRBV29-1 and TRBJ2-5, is SAVISQKPSRDICQRGTSLTIQCQVDSQVTMMFWYRQQPGQSLTLIATANQGSEATYESGFVIDKFPISRPNLTFSTLTVSNMSPEDSSIYLCSVDAGGRQETQYFGPGTRLLVL.

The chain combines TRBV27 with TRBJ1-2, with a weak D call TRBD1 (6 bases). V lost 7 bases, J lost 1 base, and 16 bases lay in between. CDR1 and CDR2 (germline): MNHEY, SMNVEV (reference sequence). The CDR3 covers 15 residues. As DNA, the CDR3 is TGTGCCAGCAAAGGGACACCACTGAGTAACTATGGCTACACCTTC. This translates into CASKGTPLSNYGYTF.

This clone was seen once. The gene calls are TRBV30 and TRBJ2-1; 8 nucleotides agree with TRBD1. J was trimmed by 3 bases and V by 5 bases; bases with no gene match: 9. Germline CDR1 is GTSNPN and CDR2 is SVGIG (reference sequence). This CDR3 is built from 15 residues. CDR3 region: CAWGGGTGHYNEQFF. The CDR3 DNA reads TGTGCCTGGGGGGGCGGGACAGGCCACTACAATGAGCAGTTCTTC.

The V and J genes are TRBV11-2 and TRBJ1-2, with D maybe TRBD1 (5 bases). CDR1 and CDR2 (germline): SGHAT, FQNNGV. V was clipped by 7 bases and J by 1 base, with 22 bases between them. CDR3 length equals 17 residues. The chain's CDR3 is CASTREQQASNNYGYTF. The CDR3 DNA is TGTGCCAGCACCCGGGAACAACAGGCGTCCAATAACTATGGCTACACCTTC.

Here the CDR3 DNA reads TGTGCTTCTCCGACAGGGGGCTATGGCTACACCTTC. This translates into CASPTGGYGYTF. The chain combines TRBV30 with TRBJ1-2; 9 bases fit TRBD1. CDR1 and CDR2 from the germline V gene are GTSNPN and SVGIG (reference sequence). The CDR3 has 12 residues.

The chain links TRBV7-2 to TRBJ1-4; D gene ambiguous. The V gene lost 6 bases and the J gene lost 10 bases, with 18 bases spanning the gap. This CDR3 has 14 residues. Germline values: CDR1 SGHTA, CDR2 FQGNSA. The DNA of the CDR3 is TGTGCCAGCAGGGTATATGGCACCTTTGGAAAACTGTTTTTT. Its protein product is CASRVYGTFGKLFF.